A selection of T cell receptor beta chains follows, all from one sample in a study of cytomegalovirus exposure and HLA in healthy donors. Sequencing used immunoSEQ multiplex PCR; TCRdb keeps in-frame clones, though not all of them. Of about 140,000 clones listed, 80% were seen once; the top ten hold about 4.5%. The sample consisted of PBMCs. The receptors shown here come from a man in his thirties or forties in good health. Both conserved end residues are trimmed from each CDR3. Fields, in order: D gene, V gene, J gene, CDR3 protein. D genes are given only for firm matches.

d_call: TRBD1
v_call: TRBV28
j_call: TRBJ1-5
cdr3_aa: ASRRQGSNQPQH

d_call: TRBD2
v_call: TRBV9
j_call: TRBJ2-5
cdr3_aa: ASSPGGETQY

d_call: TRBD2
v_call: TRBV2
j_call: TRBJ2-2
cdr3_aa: ASSPYGSGRALGTGELF

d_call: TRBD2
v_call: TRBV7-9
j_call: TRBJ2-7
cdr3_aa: ASSLGGLADEQY

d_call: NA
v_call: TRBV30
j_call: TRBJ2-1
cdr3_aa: AWREEGWVDEQF

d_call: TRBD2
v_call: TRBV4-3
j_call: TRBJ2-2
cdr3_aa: ASSPARGLADGSGELF

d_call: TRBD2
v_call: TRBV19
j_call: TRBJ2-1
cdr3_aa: ASSRSGLAGRNEQF

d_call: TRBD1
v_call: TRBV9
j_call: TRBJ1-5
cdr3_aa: ASNVGGEGPQH

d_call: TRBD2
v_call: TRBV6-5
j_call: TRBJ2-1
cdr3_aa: ASRKTGGPYNEQF

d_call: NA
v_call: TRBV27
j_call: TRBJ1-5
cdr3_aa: ASITPAGNQPQH

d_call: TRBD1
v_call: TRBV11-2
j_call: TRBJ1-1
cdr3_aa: ASSSRDRVRSTEAF

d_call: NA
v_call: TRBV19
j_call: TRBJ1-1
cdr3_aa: ASSMGRNTEAF

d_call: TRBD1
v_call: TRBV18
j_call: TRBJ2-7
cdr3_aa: ASSPFAGTGYYEQY

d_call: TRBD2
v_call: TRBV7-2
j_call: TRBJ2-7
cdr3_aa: ASTPSGGTYEQY

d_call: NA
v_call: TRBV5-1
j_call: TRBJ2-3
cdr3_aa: ASSSPSEGEDTQY

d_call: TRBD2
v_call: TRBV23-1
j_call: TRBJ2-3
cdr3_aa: ASSPLWGGTQY

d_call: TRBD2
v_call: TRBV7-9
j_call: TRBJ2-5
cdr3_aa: ASSGLAQETQY

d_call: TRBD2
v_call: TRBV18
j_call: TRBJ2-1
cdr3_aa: ASSLQREALNEQF

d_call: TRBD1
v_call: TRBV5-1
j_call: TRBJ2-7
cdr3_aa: ASSLGGTGVYEQY

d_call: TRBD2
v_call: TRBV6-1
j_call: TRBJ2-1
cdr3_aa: ASTGLAGGRDEQF

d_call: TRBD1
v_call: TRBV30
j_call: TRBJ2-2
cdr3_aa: AWSRTGVAGELF

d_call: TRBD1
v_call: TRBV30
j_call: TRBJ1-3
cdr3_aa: AWSGTGGGNTIY

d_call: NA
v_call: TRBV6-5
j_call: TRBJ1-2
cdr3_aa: ASSGQGGAGGYT

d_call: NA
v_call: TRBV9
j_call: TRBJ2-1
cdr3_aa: ASSVARLPSSYNEQF

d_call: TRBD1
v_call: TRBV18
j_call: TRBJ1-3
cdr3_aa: ASSPLAGGNGNTIY

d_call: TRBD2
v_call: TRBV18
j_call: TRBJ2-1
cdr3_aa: ASSPPGSGANNEQF

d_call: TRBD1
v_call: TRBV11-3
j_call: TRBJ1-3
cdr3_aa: ASSGDRGPRGTIY

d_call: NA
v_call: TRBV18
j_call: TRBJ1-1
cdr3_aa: ASSPHTDTEAF

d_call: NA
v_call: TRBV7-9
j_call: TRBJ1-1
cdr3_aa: SSSLVARNTEAF

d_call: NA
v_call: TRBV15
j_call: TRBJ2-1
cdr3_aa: ATSRDRGSSYNEQF

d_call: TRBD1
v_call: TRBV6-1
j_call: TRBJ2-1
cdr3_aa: ASSVGQDPGRDEQF

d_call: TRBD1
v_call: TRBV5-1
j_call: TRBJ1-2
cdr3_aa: ASSGGQGANYGYT

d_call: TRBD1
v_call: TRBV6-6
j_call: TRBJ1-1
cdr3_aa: ASIGTENTEAF

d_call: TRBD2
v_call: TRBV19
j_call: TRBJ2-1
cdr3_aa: ASSPTSGIYNEQF

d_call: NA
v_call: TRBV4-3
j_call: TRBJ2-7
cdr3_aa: ASSQDLGVSSTT

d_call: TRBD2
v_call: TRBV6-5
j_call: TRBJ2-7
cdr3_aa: ASTPTSGTYEQY

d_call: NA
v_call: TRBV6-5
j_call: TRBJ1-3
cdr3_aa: ASSYELSGNTIY

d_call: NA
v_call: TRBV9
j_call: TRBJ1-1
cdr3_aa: ASSAATNTEAF

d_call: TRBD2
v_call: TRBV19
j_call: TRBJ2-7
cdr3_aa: ASSNPGGRYEQY